The clone carrying this T cell receptor (beta chain) was seen a single time. These data belong to a study of OX40 agonist ivuxolimab in advanced cancers. Looking at the study overall: From 23 to 79 years was the age range, with a mean of about 56 years, and nearly 85% were male.

The data were produced by immunoSEQ multiplex PCR, yet TCRdb's version contains in-frame clones alone and is incomplete. The sample includes approximately 70,000 clones, roughly 87% of them seen just once. Germline values: CDR1 SGHDN, CDR2 FVKESK. The CDR3 totals 16 residues. Trimming shortened V by 3 bases and J by 5 bases, and 17 bases separated the two germline ends. The sequenced sample was CD4+ or CD8+ T cells sorted from blood, obtained in a trial of the OX40 agonist ivuxolimab. This sequence was found in an adult with an advanced solid tumor such as melanoma, head and neck, liver or kidney cancer. This chain uses TRBV14 with TRBJ2-1, with D uncertain. CDR3 region: CASSQTHRSPHNEQFF. In DNA form, the CDR3 reads TGTGCCAGCAGCCAGACGCACAGATCCCCCCACAATGAGCAGTTCTTC.